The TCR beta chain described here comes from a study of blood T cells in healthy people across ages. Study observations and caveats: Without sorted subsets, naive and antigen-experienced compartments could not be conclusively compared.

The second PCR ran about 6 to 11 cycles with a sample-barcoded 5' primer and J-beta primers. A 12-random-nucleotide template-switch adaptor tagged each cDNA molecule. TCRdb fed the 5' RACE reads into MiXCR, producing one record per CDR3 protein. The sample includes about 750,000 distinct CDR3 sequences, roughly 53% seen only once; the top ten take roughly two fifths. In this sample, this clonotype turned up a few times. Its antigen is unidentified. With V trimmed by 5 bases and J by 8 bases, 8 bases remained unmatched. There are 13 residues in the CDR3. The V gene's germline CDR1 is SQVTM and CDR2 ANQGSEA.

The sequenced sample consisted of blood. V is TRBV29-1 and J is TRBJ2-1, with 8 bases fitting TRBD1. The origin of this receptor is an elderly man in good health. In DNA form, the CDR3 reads TGCAGCGTTTACTCAGGGGGCAGGGATGAGCAGTTCTTC. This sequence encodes CSVYSGGRDEQFF.